What follows describes a single TCR beta chain. Assay: immunoSEQ multiplex PCR; the TCRdb copy retains only in-frame clones and omits some. The profile covers 15,000 to 20,000 clones, with roughly 91% appearing a single time and roughly 8.7% taken by the ten largest. Second doses at about 4 or about 12 weeks were pooled. These data are taken from a study of T cell responses to AZD1222 COVID-19 vaccine. This CDR3 region has 15 residues. V shed 0 bases and J shed 2 bases, with 11 bases lying between them. In germline, CDR1 is SGHRS, CDR2 YFSETQ. The source of this sequence is an adult who received the AZD1222 COVID-19 vaccine. The V and J genes are TRBV5-1 and TRBJ1-1; D unclear. The sample here was peripheral blood, taken 28 days after the second AZD1222 dose. Here the CDR3 DNA reads TGCGCCAGCAGCTTGGTGTACACGAAAAACACTGAAGCTTTCTTT. Translated, it gives CASSLVYTKNTEAFF.